These 30 T cell receptor beta chains originate from one sample sequenced in a study of read filtering for tumor transcriptome and immune sequencing. Molecular barcoded adaptors covering alpha/delta and beta/gamma chains were used on 400 to 450 ng RNA. TCRdb analysed the reads with MiXCR anew, one entry per CDR3 protein. The table includes tens of thousands of distinct CDR3 sequences, 15% to 20% detected once. The sample comprised a population of CD138-negative cells sorted from bone marrow. Receptor source: a donor aged 40 or over with multiple myeloma.

This clonotype was seen at least ten times. The chain has TRBV10-3 and TRBJ2-7; a weak D match, TRBD1 (6 bases). V was pared by 3 bases and J by 4 bases, with 7 bases between. CDR3 length: 12 residues. Germline V lookup: CDR1 ENHRY, CDR2 SYGVKD. CDR3 sequence (DNA): TGTGCCATCAGTGAAGGGGGATACGAGCAGTACTTC. It yields the protein CAISEGGYEQYF.

On this clonotype: This sequence may be a read error, since a much larger clone differs from it by one base. The chain carries TRBV20-1 and TRBJ2-5; D not certain. Germline V CDR1 and CDR2: DFQATT, SNEGSKA (reference sequence). This CDR3 is built from 10 residues. In nucleotides, the CDR3 is TGCAGAGCTAGAGTGGAGACCCAGTACTTC. Translation gives CRARVETQYF.

The chain carries TRBV3-1 and TRBJ2-4; possibly TRBD2 for D (6 bases). V lost 3 bases and J 5 bases, leaving 11 bases between the germline ends. Germline CDR1 reads LGHDT; CDR2 reads YNNKEL (reference sequence). The CDR3 length is 14 residues. CDR3 coding DNA: TGTGCCAGCAGCCACCGGGGGAGTGAAAACATTCAGTACTTC. The encoded protein is CASSHRGSENIQYF.

As to this clonotype: A much larger clone sits a single nucleotide away, making a read error possible. The rearrangement joins TRBV27 to TRBJ2-3; D not resolved. CDR3 size: 14 residues. CDR1 and CDR2 from the germline V gene are MNHEY and SMNVEV (reference sequence). The CDR3 loop is CAGSLTWSPDTQYF. CDR3 in DNA: TGTGCCGGCAGTTTGACTTGGAGCCCAGATACGCAGTATTTT.

There are many counts of this clonotype. V gene TRBV24-1 combines with J gene TRBJ2-5; 12 nucleotides agree with TRBD2. The germline CDR1 and CDR2 sequences are KGHDR and SFDVKD. V trimming: 5 bases; J trimming: 5 bases; junction bases outside the gene matches: 11. This CDR3 is built from 17 residues. The CDR3 coding sequence is TGTGCCACCAGTGGCGTCTCTAGCGGGAGGGCCCAGGAGACCCAGTACTTC. Its translation: CATSGVSSGRAQETQYF.

V is TRBV7-8 and J is TRBJ2-3; TRBD1 matches at 10 bases. Germline V CDR1 and CDR2: SGHVS, FQNEAQ. This CDR3 is 15 amino acids long. V shed 5 bases, J shed 3 bases, and the junction held 5 bases outside the gene matches. For the CDR3, the DNA is TGTGCCAGCAGCGGCCGGGACAGGGGAACAGATACGCAGTATTTT. Residues: CASSGRDRGTDTQYF.

This clonotype was found many times. The rearrangement uses TRBV10-3 and TRBJ2-3, with D uncertain. Germline CDR1 reads ENHRY; CDR2 reads SYGVKD. This CDR3 is 13 amino acids long. V was cut by 2 bases and J by 4 bases, with 7 bases left in between. The CDR3 sequence: CAISEPGSDTQYF. The DNA of the CDR3 is TGTGCCATCAGTGAGCCGGGCTCAGATACGCAGTATTTT.

This clonotype has at least ten counts. The chain has TRBV11-2 and TRBJ1-4; D gene uncertain. Germline CDR1 is SGHAT and CDR2 is FQNNGV. CDR3 length: 15 amino acids. Trimming stripped 1 base from V and 4 bases from J, with 10 bases between. The CDR3 sequence is CASSLVGRVNEKLFF. CDR3 nucleotides: TGTGCCAGCAGCTTAGTGGGCAGAGTTAATGAAAAACTGTTTTTT.

This chain connects TRBV5-5 to TRBJ2-7, with TRBD2 matching over 13 bases. The CDR3 sequence is 15 residues long. The V gene end was trimmed by 0 bases and the J gene end by 7 bases; junction bases not matched to a gene: 4. Germline CDR1 SGHKS, CDR2 YYEKEE (reference sequence). CDR3 protein: CASSLGTSGSSEQYF. The CDR3 bases are TGTGCCAGCAGCTTGGGGACTAGCGGGAGTAGTGAGCAGTACTTC.

V usage is TRBV5-1 and J usage is TRBJ2-7, with D perhaps matching TRBD2 (5 bases). Germline V gene data show CDR1 as SGHRS and CDR2 as YFSETQ. Trimming shortened V by 0 bases and J by 4 bases, and 14 bases separated the two germline ends. There are 15 residues in the CDR3. The CDR3 reads CASSLGRELAYEQYF. CDR3 in DNA: TGCGCCAGCAGCTTGGGTAGGGAGCTTGCTTACGAGCAGTACTTC.

This clonotype was observed many times. This sequence joins TRBV4-1 and TRBJ1-6; possible D gene TRBD1, 5 bases. The V end was cut by 5 bases, the J end by 7 bases, with 15 bases between. CDR1 and CDR2 (germline): MGHRA, YSYEKL. The CDR3 consists of 15 residues. As DNA, the CDR3 is TGCGCCAGCAGCTACACCGGGACTGGCAATTCACCCCTCCACTTT. Protein sequence: CASSYTGTGNSPLHF.

This clonotype turned up a few times. The chain recombines TRBV7-9 with TRBJ2-5, with D unresolved. V lost 5 bases and J lost 5, with 3 bases in between. The CDR3 length is 10 residues. Germline-derived CDR1 and CDR2 are SEHNR and FQNEAQ (reference sequence). The CDR3 DNA sequence: TGTGCCAGCAGCCCCGAGACCCAGTACTTC. It specifies CASSPETQYF.

With regard to this clonotype: This may be a read error: a much more frequent sequence differs by one nucleotide. This chain joins TRBV20-1 and TRBJ2-5; possible D gene TRBD1, 5 bases. CDR3 length: 13 amino acids. V was cut by 1 base and J by 4 bases, with 10 bases left in between. The germline V gene has CDR1 DFQATT and CDR2 SNEGSKA (reference sequence). Here the CDR3 DNA reads TGCAGTGCTAGAGTGGTAGGGGCAGAGACCCAGTACTTC. Amino acids: CSARVVGAETQYF.

There are many counts of this clonotype. The chain recombines TRBV7-9 with TRBJ2-7; the D call may be TRBD1 or TRBD2 (5 bases each). V was trimmed by 5 bases and J by 0 bases, leaving 14 bases between them. The length of the CDR3 is 15 residues. The germline V gene has CDR1 SEHNR and CDR2 FQNEAQ (reference sequence). In DNA form, the CDR3 reads TGTGCCAGCAGCGGCGGTGGGACCTTCTCCTACGAGCAGTACTTC. Translation: CASSGGGTFSYEQYF.

This clonotype was counted ten times or more. V is TRBV4-1 and J is TRBJ2-7; weak D call: TRBD1 (5 bases). Germline V CDR1 and CDR2: MGHRA, YSYEKL. Trimming removed 0 bases from V and 7 bases from J, with 16 bases in between. CDR3 length: 15 amino acids. As DNA, the CDR3 is TGCGCCAGCAGCCAAGAGGACATCGTATGGAAGGAGCAGTACTTC. Its protein is CASSQEDIVWKEQYF.

This clonotype showed up just a few times. The chain links TRBV6-6 to TRBJ2-5, with 10 bases lining up with TRBD2. Trimming at V came to 5 bases and at J to 0 bases, leaving 6 bases not matched to a gene. Germline lookup yields CDR1 MNHNY and CDR2 SVGAGI (reference sequence). This CDR3 is built from 16 residues. CDR3 residues: CASSLPGLAYQETQYF. The CDR3 DNA sequence: TGTGCCAGCAGTCTCCCGGGACTAGCGTACCAAGAGACCCAGTACTTC.

This clonotype was picked up many times. J is TRBJ1-1 and V is TRBV5-1, with 9 bases lining up with TRBD1. The CDR3 is made up of 14 amino acids. Germline values: CDR1 SGHRS, CDR2 YFSETQ. Unmatched junction bases numbered 10, after V lost 6 bases and J lost 7 bases. CDR3 amino acids: CASTPGQGGSEAFF. The CDR3 DNA follows: TGCGCCAGCACCCCGGGACAGGGAGGAAGTGAAGCTTTCTTT. Full variable domain (remainder filled in from reference TRBV5-1 and TRBJ1-1): KAGVTQTPRYLIKTRGQQVTLSCSPISGHRSVSWYQQTPGQGLQFLFEYFSETQRNKGNFPGRFSGRQFSNSRSEMNVSTLELGDSALYLCASTPGQGGSEAFFGQGTRLTVV.

This chain joins TRBV18 and TRBJ1-2, with TRBD1 matching over 12 bases. Germline V gene lookup returns CDR1 KGHSH and CDR2 LQKENI. The CDR3 totals 14 residues. Germline trimming cut 6 bases from V and 7 bases from J; bases unmatched to any gene: 6. The CDR3, as DNA: TGTGCCAGCTCCCCGGGACAGGGGGCTAGTGGCTACACCTTC. Translated: CASSPGQGASGYTF.

This clonotype was seen repeatedly, ten times or more. V gene TRBV11-2 combines with J gene TRBJ2-7; D may be TRBD1 or TRBD2 (5 bases each). V was trimmed by 1 base and J by 3 bases, leaving 19 bases between them. Germline CDR1 SGHAT, CDR2 FQNNGV. The CDR3 totals 17 residues. The CDR3 bases are TGTGCCAGCAGCTTAGGGGTCTTGGTAGGGACCCACTACGAGCAGTACTTC. Its protein is CASSLGVLVGTHYEQYF.

By proportion, this clonotype is medium-sized. The chain employs TRBV28 and TRBJ2-1, with D possibly matching TRBD1 (5 bases). V dropped 6 bases and J dropped 6 bases, with 21 bases sitting between them. This CDR3 contains 16 residues. Looked up from germline, CDR1 is MDHEN and CDR2 is SYDVKM. The CDR3, as DNA: TGTGCCAGCAGCCTAAGAGGAGCAGCAGGGTTCAATGAGCAGTTCTTC. Protein product: CASSLRGAAGFNEQFF.

The table lists this clonotype with a few counts. The chain is built from TRBV13 and TRBJ1-4, with 7 bases lining up with TRBD1. Germline V gives CDR1 PRHDT, CDR2 FYEKMQ (reference sequence). The CDR3 length is 14 residues. V shed 3 bases and J 8 bases; nucleotides not matched to a gene: 6. This CDR3 is CASSFRAGGEKLFF. The DNA for the CDR3 is TGTGCCAGCAGCTTTCGGGCAGGGGGGGAAAAACTGTTTTTT.

Note on this clonotype: Here the CDR3 omits its conserved ending phenylalanine or tryptophan, so a read error is the likely source. This rearrangement joins TRBV20-1 to TRBJ2-3; TRBD1 agrees at 8 bases. CDR1 is DFQATT and CDR2 is SNEGSKA in the germline V gene (reference sequence). The CDR3 covers 16 residues. The CDR3 loop is CNARDEVDRGADTQYL. For the CDR3, the DNA is TGCAATGCTAGAGATGAAGTAGACAGGGGAGCAGATACGCAGTATCTT.

At least ten counts were recorded for this clonotype. V and J are TRBV20-1 and TRBJ2-1; TRBD2 agrees at 8 bases. There are 14 residues in the CDR3. Trimming removed 3 bases from V and 4 bases from J; junction bases left unmatched: 5. Per germline, CDR1 DFQATT and CDR2 SNEGSKA (reference sequence). CDR3 in amino acids: CSASPTSGYNEQFF. CDR3 in DNA: TGCAGTGCTAGTCCTACTAGCGGTTACAATGAGCAGTTCTTC.

Ten or more counts support this clonotype. V and J are TRBV18 and TRBJ2-2; D possibly matches TRBD1 or TRBD2 (5 bases each). Per germline, CDR1 KGHSH and CDR2 LQKENI. The germline V and J ends were trimmed by 6 bases and 0 bases, with 14 bases remaining between them. The CDR3 runs 16 residues. As DNA, the CDR3 is TGTGCCAGCTCCACGGGACGGGAAGCGAACACCGGGGAGCTGTTTTTT. Residues: CASSTGREANTGELFF.

The chain is built from TRBV4-1 and TRBJ2-1; D ambiguous. Trimming shortened V by 0 bases and J by 10 bases, and 19 bases separated the two germline ends. The V gene's germline CDR1 is MGHRA and CDR2 YSYEKL. The CDR3 totals 16 residues. The CDR3 is CASSQDSLGSCNEQFF. The CDR3 region has the DNA TGCGCCAGCAGCCAAGATAGCCTAGGGTCCTGCAACGAGCAGTTCTTC.

This clonotype has ten or more counts. V and J are TRBV7-9 and TRBJ1-4; D not resolved. Per the germline V gene, CDR1 is SEHNR and CDR2 is FQNEAQ (reference sequence). Between the trimmed V and J ends, which lost 5 bases and 0 bases, there was a span of 13 bases. The CDR3 spans 16 residues. The CDR3 spells CASSPDGVATNEKLFF. CDR3 DNA: TGTGCCAGCAGCCCCGACGGAGTTGCAACTAATGAAAAACTGTTTTTT.

This clonotype showed up many times. A much bigger clone sits one base away, suggesting this may be a read error. The rearrangement joins TRBV6-6 to TRBJ1-1, with D tentatively TRBD1 (5 bases). The ends were cut back, 3 bases at V and 1 base at J, with 9 bases in the middle. This CDR3 is 14 amino acids long. In germline, CDR1 is MNHNY, CDR2 SVGAGI (reference sequence). CDR3 residues: CASSYAGRNTEAFF. The CDR3 DNA sequence: TGTGCCAGCAGTTATGCAGGGCGGAACACTGAAGCTTTCTTT.

This clonotype has at least ten counts. This chain uses TRBV7-3 with TRBJ2-1, with TRBD2 identical over 11 bases. V was clipped by 4 bases and J by 7 bases; unmatched bases: 6. The CDR3 has 15 amino acids. Germline loops: CDR1 SGHTA, CDR2 FQGTGA. The CDR3 loop reads CASSSLAGGPNEQFF. The CDR3 DNA reads as TGTGCCAGCAGCTCCTTAGCGGGGGGGCCAAATGAGCAGTTCTTC. Using reference TRBV7-3 and TRBJ2-1 for the parts outside the CDR3, the full variable domain is GAGVSQTPSNKVTEKGKYVELRCDPISGHTALYWYRQSLGQGPEFLIYFQGTGAADDSGLPNDRFFAVRPEGSVSTLKIQRTERGDSAVYLCASSSLAGGPNEQFFGPGTRLTVL.

This clonotype showed up just once. A far larger clone lies a single base away; this is likely a read error. The CDR3 coding sequence is TGTGCCAGCAGCTGGACAGGGTTCACCTCTCGGGCCAACGTCCTGACTTTC. It translates to CASSWTGFTSRANVLTF. The V call is TRBV5-4, the J call TRBJ2-6; TRBD1 matches 8 bases. Germline values: CDR1 SGHNT, CDR2 YYREEE (reference sequence). The CDR3 is made up of 17 amino acids. Based on the CDR3 plus reference TRBV5-4 and TRBJ2-6, the full variable domain is ETGVTQSPTHLIKTRGQQVTLRCSSQSGHNTVSWYQQALGQGPQFIFQYYREEENGRGNFPPRFSGLQFPNYSSELNVNALELDDSALYLCASSWTGFTSRANVLTFGAGSRLTVL.

This clonotype was seen many times. The J gene is TRBJ2-2, the V gene TRBV11-3, with 10 bases aligning to TRBD1. This CDR3 region has 15 residues. The germline gives CDR1 SGHNT, CDR2 YENEEA. Germline trimming cut 4 bases from V and 4 bases from J; bases unmatched to any gene: 3. DNA of the CDR3: TGTGCCAGCAGCTCGCGGACAGGGGGCACCGGGGAGCTGTTTTTT. Translating gives CASSSRTGGTGELFF. Variable domain in full (rest from reference TRBV11-3 and TRBJ2-2): EAGVVQSPRYKIIEKKQPVAFWCNPISGHNTLYWYLQNLGQGPELLIRYENEEAVDDSQLPKDRFSAERLKGVDSTLKIQPAELGDSAVYLCASSSRTGGTGELFFGEGSRLTVL.